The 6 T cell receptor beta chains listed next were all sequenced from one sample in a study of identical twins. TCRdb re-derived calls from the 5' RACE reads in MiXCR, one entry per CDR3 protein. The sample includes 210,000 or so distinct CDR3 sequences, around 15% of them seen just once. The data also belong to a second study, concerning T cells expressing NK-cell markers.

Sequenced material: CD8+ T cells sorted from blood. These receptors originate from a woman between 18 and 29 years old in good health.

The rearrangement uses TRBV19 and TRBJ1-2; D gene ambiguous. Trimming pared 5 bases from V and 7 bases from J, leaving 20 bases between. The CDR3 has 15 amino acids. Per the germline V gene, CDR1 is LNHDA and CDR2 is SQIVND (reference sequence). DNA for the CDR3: TGTGCCAGTAGTTCGGGGTTACACGAGGGTCTTGGCTACACCTTC. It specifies CASSSGLHEGLGYTF.

CDR3 sequence: CASSVGGPSSYNEQFF. In DNA form, the CDR3 reads TGTGCCAGCAGCGTAGGGGGGCCGAGCTCCTACAATGAGCAGTTCTTC. This sequence joins TRBV9 and TRBJ2-1; weak D call: TRBD1 (6 bases). The CDR3 spans 16 residues. V lost 0 bases, J lost 0 bases, and 10 bases lay in between. Germline CDR1 is SGDLS and CDR2 is YYNGEE. The whole variable domain, filled in from reference TRBV9 and TRBJ2-1, reads DSGVTQTPKHLITATGQRVTLRCSPRSGDLSVYWYQQSLDQGLQFLIQYYNGEERAKGNILERFSAQQFPDLHSELNLSSLELGDSALYFCASSVGGPSSYNEQFFGPGTRLTVL.

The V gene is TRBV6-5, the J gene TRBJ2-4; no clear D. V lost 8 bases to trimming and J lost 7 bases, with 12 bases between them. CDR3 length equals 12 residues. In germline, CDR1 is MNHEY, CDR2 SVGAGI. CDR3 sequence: CASATTQNIQYF. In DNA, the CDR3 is TGTGCCAGCGCAACCACCCAGAACATTCAGTACTTC.

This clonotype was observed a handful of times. The CDR3 DNA sequence: TGTGCCAGCAGTAAAACGGGACGCTCTAATGAAAAACTGTTTTTT. It translates to CASSKTGRSNEKLFF. This chain uses TRBV12-3 or TRBV12-4 with TRBJ1-4; possibly TRBD1 for D (5 bases). V was trimmed by 5 bases and J by 3 bases, leaving 13 bases between them. This CDR3 has 15 residues.

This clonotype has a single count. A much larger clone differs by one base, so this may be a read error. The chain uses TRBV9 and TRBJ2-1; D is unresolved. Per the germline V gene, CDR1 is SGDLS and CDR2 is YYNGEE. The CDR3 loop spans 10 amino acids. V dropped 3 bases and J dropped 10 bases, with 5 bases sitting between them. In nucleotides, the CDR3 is TGTGCCAGCAGCGGGGCGGAGCAGTTCTTC. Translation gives CASSGAEQFF. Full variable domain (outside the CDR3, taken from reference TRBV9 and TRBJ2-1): DSGVTQTPKHLITATGQRVTLRCSPRSGDLSVYWYQQSLDQGLQFLIQYYNGEERAKGNILERFSAQQFPDLHSELNLSSLELGDSALYFCASSGAEQFFGPGTRLTVL.

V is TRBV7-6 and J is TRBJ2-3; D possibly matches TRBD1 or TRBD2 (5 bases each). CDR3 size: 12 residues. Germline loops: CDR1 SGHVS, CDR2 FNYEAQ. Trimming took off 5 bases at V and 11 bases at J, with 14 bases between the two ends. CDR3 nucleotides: TGTGCCAGCAGCAGGCTAGGGGACGGGCAGTATTTT. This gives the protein CASSRLGDGQYF.